This T cell receptor (beta chain) was recovered during a study of blood T cell repertoires in COVID-19 (TCRdb year 2020). Regarding the study in general: The collaborator samples originated in the United States, Italy and Spain and spanned the acute and convalescent phases of COVID-19. Sample metadata almost always included a de-identified subject ID, COVID-19 status, age in years and sex. The samples were drawn from the first 160 participants of the ongoing ImmuneRACE study and from 1,254 subjects provided by 6 global collaborators. The repertoires were made available in a free public database intended to serve as a resource for research on the immune response to SARS-CoV-2. The prospective study material was composed of cDNA or gDNA derived from T cells, B-cell-depleted T cells, or PBMCs. The dataset comprised deeply sampled blood TCRbeta repertoires from subjects exposed to, actively infected with, or recovered from COVID-19. Where available, HLA class I and class II types were taken from metadata supplied by the sample provider and were not determined by assay-based typing.

TCRbeta CDR3 regions were amplified from genomic DNA using the immunoSEQ Assay, a bias-controlled multiplex PCR. On the authors' methods: Nucleated cell counts per sample were estimated from amplification of reference gene primers within the assay. To quantify the absolute abundance of each unique TCRbeta CDR3 rearrangement, sequence reads were collapsed and filtered. For each sample, productive Simpson clonality was calculated as the square root of Simpson's diversity index across productive rearrangements. Here the immuneACCESS table is served through TCRdb, limited to in-frame sequences with V and J called. Missing clones are a known gap in these copies; in checked studies unresolved V genes cover under half, and the rest lacks a known reason. V and J calls and clone size are copied from that table; D and trimming were computed from the DNA. The sample includes fewer than 200,000 clones, with 60% to 85% observed a single time. Jointly, the top ten make up around 2.7% of the sample.

The CDR3 measures 15 amino acids from cysteine to phenylalanine. The only DNA kept is the CDR3, 45 bases in frame from the first base. The junction shows trimming of 6 bases on V and 4 bases on J, plus 15 bases between the germline ends. CDR1 and CDR2 are drawn from the germline V gene: SNHLY, FYNNEI. Each collaborating institution followed its own protocols to collect whole blood in K2EDTA tubes. For TCRbeta analysis, collaborators shipped samples in one of three forms: frozen whole blood, isolated PBMCs, or DNA extracted from either of those sample types. The study at large found these results: The amount of clinical and demographic metadata varied by source and participant and was provided uncurated.

In the case of this clone: Its antigen is currently not known. Base-call qualities are not available, and no considerably larger clone is one nucleotide away.

This chain joins TRBV2 to TRBJ1-4; the D gene cannot be resolved reliably. This receptor was taken from a man in his sixties or seventies with acute or convalescent COVID-19. Sequenced sample: peripheral blood. In nucleotides, the sequence is TGTGCCAGCAGAAAGGACCCGGACTTTAATGAAAAACTGTTTTTT. Its translation reads: CASRKDPDFNEKLFF. The entire variable domain, with the stretches around the CDR3 drawn from the reference TRBV2 and TRBJ1-4 proteins, is EPEVTQTPSHQVTQMGQEVILRCVPISNHLYFYWYRQILGQKVEFLVSFYNNEISEKSEIFDDQFSVERPDGSNFTLKIRSTKLEDSAMYFCASRKDPDFNEKLFFGSGTQLSVL.